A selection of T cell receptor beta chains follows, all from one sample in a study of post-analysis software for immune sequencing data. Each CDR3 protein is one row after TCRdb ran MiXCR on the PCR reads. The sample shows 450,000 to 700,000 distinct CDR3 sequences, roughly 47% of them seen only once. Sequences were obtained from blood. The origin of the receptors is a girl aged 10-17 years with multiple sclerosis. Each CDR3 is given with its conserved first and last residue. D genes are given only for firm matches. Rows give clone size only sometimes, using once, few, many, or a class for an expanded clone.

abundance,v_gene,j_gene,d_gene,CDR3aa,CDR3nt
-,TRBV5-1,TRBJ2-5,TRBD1,CASRGTGPKETQYF,TGCGCCAGCAGGGGGACAGGGCCCAAGGAGACCCAGTACTTC
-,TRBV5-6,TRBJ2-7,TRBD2,CASSFQRELGEQYF,TGTGCCAGCAGCTTCCAGCGGGAGTTGGGCGAGCAGTACTTC
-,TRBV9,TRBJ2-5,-,CASSAGPAPQETQYF,TGTGCCAGCAGCGCCGGCCCCGCGCCCCAAGAGACCCAGTACTTC
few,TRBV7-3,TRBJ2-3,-,CASSYGLQPGTDTQYF,TGTGCCAGCAGCTATGGTCTACAACCAGGGACAGATACGCAGTATTTT
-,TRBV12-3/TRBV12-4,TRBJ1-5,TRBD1,CASSFGAGRTGLYNQPQHF,TGTGCCAGCAGTTTTGGGGCCGGGAGGACAGGGTTATACAATCAGCCCCAGCATTTT
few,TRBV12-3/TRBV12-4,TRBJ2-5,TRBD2,CASSFVGLAGGPEETQYF,TGTGCCAGCAGTTTCGTGGGACTAGCGGGGGGCCCTGAAGAGACCCAGTACTTC
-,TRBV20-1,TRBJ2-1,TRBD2,CSAKGLAEYNEQFF,TGCAGTGCTAAGGGTCTAGCGGAATACAATGAGCAGTTCTTC
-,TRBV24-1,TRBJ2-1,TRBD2,CATSDGLAVDEQFF,TGTGCCACCAGTGATGGACTAGCGGTCGATGAGCAGTTCTTC
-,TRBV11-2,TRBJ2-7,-,CASSLSRASYEQYF,TGTGCCAGCAGCTTATCTAGAGCTTCCTACGAGCAGTACTTC
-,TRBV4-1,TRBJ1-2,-,CASSQGERQSYGYTF,TGCGCCAGCAGCCAAGGAGAGAGGCAGAGCTATGGCTACACCTTC
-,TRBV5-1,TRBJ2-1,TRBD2,CASGRTSGEYNEQFF,TGCGCCAGCGGAAGGACTAGCGGGGAATACAATGAGCAGTTCTTC